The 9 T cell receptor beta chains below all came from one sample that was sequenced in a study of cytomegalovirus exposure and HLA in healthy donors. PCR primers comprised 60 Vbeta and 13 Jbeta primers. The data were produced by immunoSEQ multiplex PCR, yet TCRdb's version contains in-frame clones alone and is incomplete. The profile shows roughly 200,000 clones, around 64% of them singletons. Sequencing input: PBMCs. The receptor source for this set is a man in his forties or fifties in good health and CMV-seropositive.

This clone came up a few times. The CDR3 sequence: CAVHRAPNEKLFF. The CDR3 DNA follows: TGTGCCGTCCACAGGGCTCCTAATGAAAAACTGTTTTTT. The rearrangement uses TRBV6-1 and TRBJ1-4; perhaps TRBD1 as D (6 bases). Trimming shortened V by 11 bases and J by 3 bases, and 13 bases separated the two germline ends. Germline CDR1 reads MNHNS; CDR2 reads SASEGT. The CDR3 loop spans 13 amino acids.

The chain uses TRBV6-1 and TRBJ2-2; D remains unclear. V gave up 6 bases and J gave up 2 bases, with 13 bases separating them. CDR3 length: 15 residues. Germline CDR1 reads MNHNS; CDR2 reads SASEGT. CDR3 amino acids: CASRLTQTNTGELFF. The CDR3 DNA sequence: TGTGCCAGCAGATTAACACAGACCAACACCGGGGAGCTGTTTTTT.

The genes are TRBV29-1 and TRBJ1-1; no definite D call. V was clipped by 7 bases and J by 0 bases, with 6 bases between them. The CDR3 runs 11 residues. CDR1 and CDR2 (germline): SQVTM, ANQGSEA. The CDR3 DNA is TGCAGCGGTCAGATGAACACTGAAGCTTTCTTT. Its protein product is CSGQMNTEAFF.

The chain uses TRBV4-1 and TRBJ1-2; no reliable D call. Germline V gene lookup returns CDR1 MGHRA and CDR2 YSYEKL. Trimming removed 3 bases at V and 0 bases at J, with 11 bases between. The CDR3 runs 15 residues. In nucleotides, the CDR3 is TGCGCCAGCAGCCAGGGCGCCCTTTCTAACTATGGCTACACCTTC. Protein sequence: CASSQGALSNYGYTF.

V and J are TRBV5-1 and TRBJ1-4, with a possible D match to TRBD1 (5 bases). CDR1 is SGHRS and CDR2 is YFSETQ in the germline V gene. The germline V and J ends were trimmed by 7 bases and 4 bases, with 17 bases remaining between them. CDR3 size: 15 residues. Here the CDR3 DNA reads TGCGCCAGCGCTGCCGAAAGGGGAAGTAATGAAAAACTGTTTTTT. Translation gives CASAAERGSNEKLFF.

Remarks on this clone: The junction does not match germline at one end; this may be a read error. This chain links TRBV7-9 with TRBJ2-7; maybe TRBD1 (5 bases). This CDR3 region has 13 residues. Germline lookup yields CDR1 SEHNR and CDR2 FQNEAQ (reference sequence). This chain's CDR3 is CSSSTGPLDEQYF. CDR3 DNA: TGTTCCAGCAGTACAGGTCCCCTGGACGAGCAGTACTTC.

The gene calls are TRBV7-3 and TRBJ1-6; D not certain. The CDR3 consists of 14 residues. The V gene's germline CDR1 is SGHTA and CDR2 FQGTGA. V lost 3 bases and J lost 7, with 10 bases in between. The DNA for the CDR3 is TGTGCCAGCAGCTTGGGGAGACTAAATTCACCCCTCCACTTT. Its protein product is CASSLGRLNSPLHF.

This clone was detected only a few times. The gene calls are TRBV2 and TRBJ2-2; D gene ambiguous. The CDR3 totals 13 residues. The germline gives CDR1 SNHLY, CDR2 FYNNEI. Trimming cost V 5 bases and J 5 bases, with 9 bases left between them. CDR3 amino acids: CASSYFSTGELFF. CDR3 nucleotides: TGTGCCAGCAGTTACTTCTCTACCGGGGAGCTGTTTTTT.

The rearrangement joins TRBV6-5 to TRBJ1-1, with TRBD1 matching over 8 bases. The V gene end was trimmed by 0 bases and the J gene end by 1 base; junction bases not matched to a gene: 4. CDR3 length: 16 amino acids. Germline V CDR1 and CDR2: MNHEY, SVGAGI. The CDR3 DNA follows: TGTGCCAGCAGTTACTCGATAGGACAGGGGAACACTGAAGCTTTCTTT. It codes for CASSYSIGQGNTEAFF.